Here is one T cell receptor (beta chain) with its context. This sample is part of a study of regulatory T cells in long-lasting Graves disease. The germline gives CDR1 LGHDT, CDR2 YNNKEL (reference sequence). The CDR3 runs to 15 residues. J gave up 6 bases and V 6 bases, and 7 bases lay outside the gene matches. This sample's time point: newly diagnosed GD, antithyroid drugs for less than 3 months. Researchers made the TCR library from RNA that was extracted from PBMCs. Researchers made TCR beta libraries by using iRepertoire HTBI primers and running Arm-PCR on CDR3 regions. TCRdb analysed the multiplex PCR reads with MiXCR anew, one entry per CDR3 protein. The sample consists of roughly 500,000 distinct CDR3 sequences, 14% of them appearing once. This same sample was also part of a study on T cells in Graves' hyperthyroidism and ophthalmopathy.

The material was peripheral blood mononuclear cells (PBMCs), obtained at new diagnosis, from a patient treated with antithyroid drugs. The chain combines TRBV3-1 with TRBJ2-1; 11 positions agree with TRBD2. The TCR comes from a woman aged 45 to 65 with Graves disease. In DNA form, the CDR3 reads TGTGCCAGCAGACTAGCGGGAGCCCCCTTCAATGAGCAGTTCTTC. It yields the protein CASRLAGAPFNEQFF.